Below are 21 T cell receptor beta chains sequenced from a single sample in a study of cytomegalovirus exposure and HLA in healthy donors. Produced via immunoSEQ multiplex PCR; TCRdb's table is partial and in-frame only. Of about 110,000 clones in the sample, 88% are singletons; the top ten hold approximately 1.4%. The sequencing input was PBMCs. The receptor set was obtained from a woman in her thirties in good health and CMV-seropositive.

The rearrangement links TRBV5-4 to TRBJ1-2; 7 positions match TRBD1. Germline lookup yields CDR1 SGHNT and CDR2 YYREEE (reference sequence). V lost 4 bases and J lost 2; bases outside the gene matches: 11. The CDR3 loop spans 16 amino acids. CDR3 nucleotides: TGTGCCAGCAGCCTGGATGGCCCGACAGGGAACTATGGCTACACCTTC. It encodes CASSLDGPTGNYGYTF.

V gene TRBV18 combines with J gene TRBJ1-1; D unresolved. CDR1 and CDR2 (germline): KGHSH, LQKENI. Trimming pared 2 bases from V and 2 bases from J, leaving 12 bases between. The CDR3 length is 15 residues. CDR3 sequence (DNA): TGTGCCAGCTCACCAGGAGGGAACCGTAACACTGAAGCTTTCTTT. Its translation: CASSPGGNRNTEAFF. Filled out from reference TRBV18 and TRBJ1-1, the complete variable domain reads NAGVMQNPRHLVRRRGQEARLRCSPMKGHSHVYWYRQLPEEGLKFMVYLQKENIIDESGMPKERFSAEFPKEGPSILRIQQVVRGDSAAYFCASSPGGNRNTEAFFGQGTRLTVV.

The genes are TRBV5-1 and TRBJ2-1, with D tentatively TRBD2 (6 bases). Deletions cut 5 bases from V and 4 bases from J, with 13 bases between. The CDR3 is made up of 14 amino acids. The germline V gene has CDR1 SGHRS and CDR2 YFSETQ. This CDR3 is CASSGGSLYNEQFF. CDR3 DNA sequence: TGCGCCAGCAGTGGAGGGAGCCTATACAATGAGCAGTTCTTC. The full variable domain, in which reference TRBV5-1 and TRBJ2-1 provide the parts outside the CDR3, is KAGVTQTPRYLIKTRGQQVTLSCSPISGHRSVSWYQQTPGQGLQFLFEYFSETQRNKGNFPGRFSGRQFSNSRSEMNVSTLELGDSALYLCASSGGSLYNEQFFGPGTRLTVL.

The V gene is TRBV4-2, the J gene TRBJ2-5; TRBD2 matches 8 bases. Germline values: CDR1 LGHNA, CDR2 YNFKEQ. The trim removed 0 bases at V and 2 bases at J, leaving 8 bases unmatched. This CDR3 has 17 residues. The CDR3 nucleotides read TGTGCCAGCAGCCAAGAAGGCCGCGGGGGGAGTCAAGAGACCCAGTACTTC. It is translated as CASSQEGRGGSQETQYF.

The rearrangement links TRBV5-6 to TRBJ2-5; D may be TRBD2 (6 bases). In germline, CDR1 is SGHDT, CDR2 YYEEEE. The ends were cut back, 0 bases at V and 0 bases at J, with 9 bases in the middle. The CDR3 has 15 amino acids. The CDR3 region is CASSLAGEYQETQYF. CDR3 sequence (DNA): TGTGCCAGCAGCTTGGCGGGGGAGTACCAAGAGACCCAGTACTTC.

The table lists this clone with a count of one. The J gene is TRBJ2-4, the V gene TRBV30; 11 positions match TRBD2. The CDR3 is 14 residues long. J was trimmed by 1 base and V by 5 bases; bases with no gene match: 1. CDR1 is GTSNPN, CDR2 SVGIG, per germline (reference sequence). The CDR3: CAWGTSGAKNIQYF. CDR3 coding DNA: TGTGCCTGGGGGACTAGCGGTGCCAAAAACATTCAGTACTTC.

This clone was seen only a few times. V is TRBV19 and J is TRBJ1-6, with 7 positions matching TRBD1. CDR1 and CDR2 from the germline V gene are LNHDA and SQIVND (reference sequence). This CDR3 has 16 amino acids. Germline trimming cut 3 bases from V and 5 bases from J; bases unmatched to any gene: 7. The CDR3 loop is CASSIEGQPNNSPLHF. CDR3 nucleotide sequence: TGTGCCAGTAGTATCGAGGGACAGCCTAATAATTCACCCCTCCACTTT.

The CDR3 is CASSINLAGGPDTQYF. The CDR3 coding sequence is TGTGCCAGTAGTATAAACCTAGCGGGGGGGCCAGATACGCAGTATTTT. J is TRBJ2-3 and V is TRBV19; 12 bases match TRBD2. The trim removed 2 bases at V and 4 bases at J, leaving 4 bases unmatched. The CDR3 runs 16 residues. Germline V gene lookup returns CDR1 LNHDA and CDR2 SQIVND (reference sequence).

The chain combines TRBV7-9 with TRBJ1-5; 12 nucleotides agree with TRBD1. In germline, CDR1 is SEHNR, CDR2 FQNEAQ (reference sequence). The CDR3 totals 16 residues. Trimming took 5 bases from V and 7 from J; bases not matched to a gene: 9. The CDR3 DNA follows: TGTGCCAGCAGCCCTGGGACAGGGGGCATGGGACAGCCCCAGCATTTT. Residues: CASSPGTGGMGQPQHF.

The chain uses TRBV15 and TRBJ2-7; 10 bases align to TRBD1. J lost 7 bases, V lost 9 bases, and 12 bases had no gene match. Germline values: CDR1 LNHNV, CDR2 YYDKDF (reference sequence). The CDR3 sequence is 14 residues long. The CDR3 DNA reads TGTGCCACGGAGCGGGACAGGGGTTTGGGGGAGCAGTACTTC. It encodes CATERDRGLGEQYF. The full variable domain, rest sourced from reference TRBV15 and TRBJ2-7, is DAMVIQNPRYQVTQFGKPVTLSCSQTLNHNVMYWYQQKSSQAPKLLFHYYDKDFNNEADTPDNFQSRRPNTSFCFLDIRSPGLGDTAMYLCATERDRGLGEQYFGPGTRLTVT.

The V gene is TRBV27, the J gene TRBJ2-1, with TRBD2 matching over 7 bases. After removal of 3 bases from V and 6 bases from J, the junction contained 5 bases not matched to a gene. This CDR3 contains 14 residues. Per germline, CDR1 MNHEY and CDR2 SMNVEV (reference sequence). The CDR3 nucleotides are TGTGCCAGCAGTTTGGGGCTAGCGGTCAATGAGCAGTTCTTC. Translating gives CASSLGLAVNEQFF.

The chain's CDR3 is CASSLREHNEQFF. CDR3 DNA: TGCGCCAGCAGCTTACGGGAGCATAATGAGCAGTTCTTC. The gene calls are TRBV5-1 and TRBJ2-1, with D perhaps TRBD2 (6 bases). Germline assignment: CDR1 SGHRS and CDR2 YFSETQ. V lost 2 bases and J lost 7, with 10 bases in between. The CDR3 contains 13 residues.

This clone turned up a few times. The V gene is TRBV9, the J gene TRBJ1-1, with D perhaps TRBD1 (6 bases). Trimming cost V 2 bases and J 4 bases, with 12 bases left between them. Germline CDR1 reads SGDLS; CDR2 reads YYNGEE. The CDR3 is 14 residues long. The CDR3 region has the DNA TGTGCCAGCAGCGTTAAGGGGGTGGGCACTGAAGCTTTCTTT. Translating gives CASSVKGVGTEAFF.

The chain uses TRBV21-1 and TRBJ1-4. TRBV21-1 is a recognized pseudogene. The CDR3 loop spans 15 amino acids. For the CDR3, the DNA is TGTGCCAGCAGCAAATCCCGCGTGCCCCCTGAAAAACTGTTTTTT. Translation gives CASSKSRVPPEKLFF.

This CDR3 reads CASSYRGQGPVDTQYF. In nucleotides, the CDR3 is TGTGCCAGCAGCTACCGGGGACAAGGCCCCGTAGATACGCAGTATTTT. This chain joins TRBV6-5 and TRBJ2-3; perhaps TRBD1 as D (6 bases). The length of the CDR3 is 16 residues. Trimming removed 6 bases at V and 5 bases at J, with 21 bases between. Germline CDR1 reads MNHEY; CDR2 reads SVGAGI.

V is TRBV27 and J is TRBJ1-6; possibly TRBD1 for D (6 bases). Germline V gene sequence: CDR1 MNHEY, CDR2 SMNVEV (reference sequence). The CDR3 spans 15 residues. The V end was cut by 5 bases, the J end by 7 bases, with 15 bases between. DNA of the CDR3: TGTGCCAGCAGTGCGGCGGACAGAGTGAATTCACCCCTCCACTTT. Translating gives CASSAADRVNSPLHF.

The chain carries TRBV11-3 and TRBJ2-2; possible D gene TRBD2, 6 bases. Between the trimmed V and J ends, which lost 5 bases and 1 base, there was a span of 11 bases. The CDR3 length is 15 residues. The germline V gene has CDR1 SGHNT and CDR2 YENEEA. For the CDR3, the DNA is TGTGCCAGCAGCGCCGGGACTGGGAACACCGGGGAGCTGTTTTTT. As protein: CASSAGTGNTGELFF. The whole variable domain, remainder taken from reference TRBV11-3 and TRBJ2-2, is EAGVVQSPRYKIIEKKQPVAFWCNPISGHNTLYWYLQNLGQGPELLIRYENEEAVDDSQLPKDRFSAERLKGVDSTLKIQPAELGDSAVYLCASSAGTGNTGELFFGEGSRLTVL.

The V gene is TRBV6-1, the J gene TRBJ2-3; 8 positions agree with TRBD1. Looked up from germline, CDR1 is MNHNS and CDR2 is SASEGT. The CDR3 extends over 15 amino acids. Losses at the gene ends were 1 base for V and 5 bases for J; bases not matched to a gene: 5. The CDR3: CASSEGTGLGDTQYF. CDR3 sequence (DNA): TGTGCCAGCAGTGAAGGGACAGGGTTAGGAGATACGCAGTATTTT.

Only one count was recorded for this clone. The chain couples TRBV2 to TRBJ2-3; 8 nucleotides align to TRBD2. From germline, CDR1 is SNHLY and CDR2 FYNNEI. With V trimmed by 8 bases and J by 4 bases, 11 bases remained unmatched. The CDR3 is 15 amino acids. CDR3 coding DNA: TGTGCCAGCCCTAGCGAGCGGGGGAGGGCAGATACGCAGTATTTT. Residues: CASPSERGRADTQYF.

The chain couples TRBV7-9 to TRBJ2-1, with 9 nucleotides matching TRBD2. The germline CDR1 and CDR2 sequences are SEHNR and FQNEAQ (reference sequence). After removal of 5 bases from V and 5 bases from J, the junction contained 13 bases not matched to a gene. CDR3 size: 17 residues. CDR3 nucleotides: TGTGCCAGCAGCGACCTACCTTGGCGGGAGGGGCACAATGAGCAGTTCTTC. It codes for CASSDLPWREGHNEQFF.

The chain has TRBV4-3 and TRBJ1-1, with D unclear. V dropped 1 base and J dropped 1 base, with 7 bases sitting between them. Germline V gene lookup returns CDR1 LGHNA and CDR2 YSLEER. The CDR3 has 14 residues. CDR3 in amino acids: CASSQGLRNTEAFF. The CDR3, as DNA: TGCGCCAGCAGCCAAGGACTCCGGAACACTGAAGCTTTCTTT.